The present entry profiles one T cell receptor beta chain with its context. Its antigen is as yet unknown. Researchers report immunoSEQ v3.0 was run at survey level. TCRdb keeps only in-frame clones here, not all; method: immunoSEQ multiplex PCR. The sample has some 11,000 clones, more than 80% seen once. CDR1 is SGHRS and CDR2 is YFSETQ in the germline V gene. This CDR3 contains 16 residues. V was clipped by 0 bases and J by 5 bases; unmatched bases: 5. No fewer than two post-ART and no fewer than one pre-ART PBMC samples existed for each donor. These data come from a study of long-term antiretroviral therapy in people with HIV. Broader study findings: Pre-ART expanded clones dominated the repertoire at every time point.

The chain recombines TRBV5-1 with TRBJ2-2, with TRBD1 matching over 9 bases. The input for sequencing was unsorted PBMCs, taken 3.4 years after starting antiretroviral therapy. This TCR was recovered from a man between 40 and 49 years old with HIV. CDR3 sequence: CASSLVQGASTGELFF. The CDR3 nucleotides read TGCGCCAGCAGCTTGGTACAGGGGGCAAGTACCGGGGAGCTGTTTTTT.